The rows below give T cell receptor beta chains drawn from one sample of a study of blood T cell repertoires in COVID-19. Libraries were prepared by immunoSEQ multiplex PCR; TCRdb keeps only in-frame clonotypes and omits some of them. Of roughly 53,000 clones in the sample, roughly 86% are singletons; the top ten hold less than 5.5%. The sample taken for sequencing was peripheral blood. Source of these receptors: a middle-aged man with active COVID-19. Each CDR3 is given with its conserved first and last residue. Fields, in order: J gene, V gene, CDR3 protein.

>TRBJ1-2|TRBV27
CASTPQGSSGYTF
>TRBJ2-5|TRBV10-1
CASSDLQRETQYF
>TRBJ2-7|TRBV7-8
CASSSPGGGEQYF
>TRBJ1-1|TRBV5-1
CASSLTNQNTEAFF
>TRBJ2-5|TRBV5-1
CASSWASAQETQYF
>TRBJ1-2|TRBV19
CASSIDRTVHGYTF
>TRBJ2-7|TRBV5-1
CASSSTSRTGAEQYF
>TRBJ1-1|TRBV30
CAWVVQGYTEAFF
>TRBJ2-2|TRBV11-2
CASSLGPGPRELFF
>TRBJ2-5|TRBV7-6
CASSTTSGRALGTQYF
>TRBJ2-1|TRBV7-7
CASSLGAAGVSEQFF
>TRBJ2-1|TRBV29-1
CSVGASGSRYNEQFF
>TRBJ1-1|TRBV6-5
CASTRGVGTEAFF
>TRBJ2-5|TRBV24-1
CATSDLRDRAETQYF
>TRBJ2-3|TRBV7-6
CASSFSDADTQYF
>TRBJ2-7|TRBV28
CASSTLTGHPQSSMASGRDYEQYF
>TRBJ2-1|TRBV5-1
CASEDKGYNEQFF
>TRBJ2-5|TRBV6-5
CASKGYQETQYF
>TRBJ2-2|TRBV10-1
CASSEFSGAGELFF
>TRBJ2-7|TRBV19
CASSLTRGGYEQYF
>TRBJ1-4|TRBV28
CASRTSRRATNEKLFF
>TRBJ2-3|TRBV7-9
CASSLGDSDTQYF
>TRBJ1-3|TRBV9
CASSGGQGGNTIYF
>TRBJ2-5|TRBV7-2
CASSFSGSEETQYF
>TRBJ2-4|TRBV5-1
CASSLEALAKNIQYF
>TRBJ2-4|TRBV28
CASSSEGGVIQRIQYF
>TRBJ2-7|TRBV3-1/TRBV3-2
CASSHLAGGHEQYF
>TRBJ1-1|TRBV28
CASSFEGGGTEAFF
>TRBJ1-2|TRBV7-9
CASSLAITDTGMSYTF
>TRBJ2-1|TRBV11-2
CASSLKRTSGVNNEQFF
>TRBJ2-7|TRBV7-9
CASSFLSYEQYF
>TRBJ2-5|TRBV5-4
CASSLAVTETQYF
>TRBJ2-5|TRBV5-4
CASSLKGGETQYF
>TRBJ2-1|TRBV2
CASSKREVVWQFF
>TRBJ1-1|TRBV11-2
CASSWDRARSTEAFF